The 21 T cell receptor beta chains presented below share a single source sample, sequenced in a study of technical replicates of blood from a few donors. Clones were sequenced by immunoSEQ multiplex PCR, and TCRdb holds only the in-frame ones, with some missing. The sample comprises fewer than 90,000 clones, 90% to 95% of which are singletons, and less than 0.3% rests with the top ten. Source material: T cells isolated from PBMCs. These receptors were collected from a human donor in good health.

The chain recombines TRBV28 with TRBJ2-5; D may be TRBD1 (6 bases). The J call may be incorrect, as the DNA end agrees better with TRBJ2-7. The CDR3 covers 16 residues. Germline V lookup: CDR1 MDHEN, CDR2 SYDVKM. The CDR3 region has the DNA TGTGCCAGCAGTTTGGTACCAGGGGCGGTGGGTTACGAGCAGTACTTC. As protein: CASSLVPGAVGYEQYF.

The table lists this clone with a count of one. The V and J genes are TRBV10-3 and TRBJ1-5; perhaps TRBD1 as D (5 bases). CDR1 and CDR2 (germline): ENHRY, SYGVKD. Trimming took 10 bases from V and 10 from J, leaving 20 bases between them. This CDR3 has 13 amino acids. CDR3 amino acids: CASRDSERGPQHF. The CDR3 region has the DNA TGTGCCAGCCGGGACTCGGAAAGGGGTCCCCAGCATTTT.

The J gene is TRBJ2-1, the V gene TRBV10-1, with D perhaps TRBD1 (6 bases). V was pared by 9 bases and J by 6 bases, with 15 bases between. Germline V CDR1 and CDR2: WNHNN, SYGVQD (reference sequence). The CDR3 totals 13 residues. The DNA of the CDR3 is TGCGCCAGTGGGATACAGGGAACCAATGAGCAGTTCTTC. Translated, it gives CASGIQGTNEQFF.

The chain combines TRBV19 with TRBJ1-4, with D uncertain. CDR3 length: 13 amino acids. Germline values: CDR1 LNHDA, CDR2 SQIVND (reference sequence). Trimming removed 2 bases from V and 12 bases from J, with 13 bases in between. CDR3 nucleotides: TGTGCCAGTAGTATAACCGCCCCTGGGCAACTGTTTTTT. This gives the protein CASSITAPGQLFF.

This clone was seen only a few times. This chain links TRBV19 with TRBJ1-1; a weak D match, TRBD1 (5 bases). The CDR3 is made up of 14 amino acids. Per the germline V gene, CDR1 is LNHDA and CDR2 is SQIVND (reference sequence). Trimming removed 3 bases at V and 4 bases at J, with 12 bases between. CDR3 sequence: CASSIRTSGTEAFF. In DNA, the CDR3 is TGTGCCAGTAGTATCAGGACATCGGGCACTGAAGCTTTCTTT.

The chain uses TRBV19 and TRBJ2-1, with 8 bases that match TRBD2. This CDR3 comprises 21 residues. Germline CDR1 and CDR2: LNHDA and SQIVND (reference sequence). V shed 3 bases and J 7 bases; nucleotides not matched to a gene: 26. The CDR3 DNA reads TGTGCCAGTAGTATGCGGCCAGGGGCCGTTGGTGCGGGAGGAAAATATAATGAGCAGTTCTTC. Translated, it gives CASSMRPGAVGAGGKYNEQFF.

This clone was observed a few times. The rearrangement joins TRBV29-1 to TRBJ1-2; no reliable D call. V lost 8 bases to trimming and J lost 8 bases, with 18 bases between them. The CDR3 consists of 12 residues. Germline V gene sequence: CDR1 SQVTM, CDR2 ANQGSEA. CDR3 coding DNA: TGCAGCTTCCTGTGGGAGGGTTACGGCTACACCTTC. This codes for CSFLWEGYGYTF.

This chain connects TRBV28 to TRBJ1-1; TRBD1 might be the D (6 bases). Trimming cost V 7 bases and J 2 bases, with 23 bases left between them. The CDR3 length is 17 residues. CDR1 and CDR2 (germline): MDHEN, SYDVKM. The CDR3 coding sequence is TGTGCCAGCAAAGAACGGCTGAGCAGGGGCGCAAACACTGAAGCTTTCTTT. Protein product: CASKERLSRGANTEAFF.

The genes are TRBV9 and TRBJ2-7, with no clear D. Trimming removed 6 bases at V and 3 bases at J, with 10 bases between. This CDR3 has 12 residues. Germline assignment: CDR1 SGDLS and CDR2 YYNGEE. CDR3 in DNA: TGTGCCAGCACTAACTGCTTCTACGAGCAGTACTTC. Translating it yields CASTNCFYEQYF.

CDR3 residues: CASSQGDPWSSGANVLTF. CDR3 DNA: TGTGCCAGCAGCCAAGGAGACCCTTGGAGCTCTGGGGCCAACGTCCTGACTTTC. V and J are TRBV14 and TRBJ2-6; D gene unclear. CDR3 length: 18 residues. Trimming stripped 1 base from V and 0 bases from J, with 13 bases between. Germline values: CDR1 SGHDN, CDR2 FVKESK. Using reference TRBV14 and TRBJ2-6 for the parts outside the CDR3, the full variable domain is EAGVTQFPSHSVIEKGQTVTLRCDPISGHDNLYWYRRVMGKEIKFLLHFVKESKQDESGMPNNRFLAERTGGTYSTLKVQPAELEDSGVYFCASSQGDPWSSGANVLTFGAGSRLTVL.

In its sample, this clone was seen once. The chain links TRBV5-1 to TRBJ2-7, with 8 bases that match TRBD2. The CDR3 is 13 amino acids. V shed 3 bases and J 3 bases; nucleotides not matched to a gene: 2. Germline V CDR1 and CDR2: SGHRS, YFSETQ. The CDR3 region has the DNA TGCGCCAGCAGCTCCCTAGCGGGCTACGAGCAGTACTTC. Amino acids: CASSSLAGYEQYF. The whole variable domain, filled in from reference TRBV5-1 and TRBJ2-7, reads KAGVTQTPRYLIKTRGQQVTLSCSPISGHRSVSWYQQTPGQGLQFLFEYFSETQRNKGNFPGRFSGRQFSNSRSEMNVSTLELGDSALYLCASSSLAGYEQYFGPGTRLTVT.

This clone showed up just once. This sequence joins TRBV7-2 and TRBJ2-1; perhaps TRBD1 as D (6 bases). The CDR3 spans 13 residues. Per the germline V gene, CDR1 is SGHTA and CDR2 is FQGNSA. Trimming cost V 5 bases and J 5 bases, with 10 bases left between them. CDR3 region: CASSLGQNNEQFF. The CDR3 DNA sequence: TGTGCCAGCAGCCTAGGACAGAACAATGAGCAGTTCTTC.

The rearrangement links TRBV9 to TRBJ2-6, with D uncertain. CDR3 length: 18 amino acids. Trimming left V 0 bases short and J 0 bases short, with 13 bases between. In germline, CDR1 is SGDLS, CDR2 YYNGEE. CDR3 residues: CASSVAPALSSGANVLTF. In DNA form, the CDR3 reads TGTGCCAGCAGCGTAGCTCCAGCGTTGAGCTCTGGGGCCAACGTCCTGACTTTC.

The chain recombines TRBV28 with TRBJ1-4; a possible D gene is TRBD1 (5 bases). Trimming removed 6 bases from V and 8 bases from J, with 19 bases in between. The CDR3 consists of 15 residues. The V gene's germline CDR1 is MDHEN and CDR2 SYDVKM. Written as DNA, the CDR3 is TGTGCCAGCAGCCAAATGCAGGGCGTGGGGGAAAAACTGTTTTTT. It encodes CASSQMQGVGEKLFF.

The chain joins TRBV9 to TRBJ1-4, with D possibly TRBD1 on 6 matching bases. With 4 bases removed from V and 5 bases from J, the gap between germline ends came to 12 bases. This CDR3 spans 14 amino acids. CDR1 and CDR2 (germline): SGDLS, YYNGEE. Here the CDR3 reads CASSSDQGNEKLFF. In DNA, the CDR3 is TGTGCCAGCAGCTCAGATCAGGGGAATGAAAAACTGTTTTTT.

The chain recombines TRBV27 with TRBJ2-3; D not certain. Looked up from germline, CDR1 is MNHEY and CDR2 is SMNVEV (reference sequence). The V and J ends lost 3 bases and 4 bases respectively, with 8 bases between them. The CDR3 runs to 13 residues. The CDR3 is CASSLESPDTQYF. CDR3 DNA: TGTGCCAGCAGTTTGGAGTCCCCAGATACGCAGTATTTT.

The chain carries TRBV27 and TRBJ1-2, with D maybe TRBD1 (5 bases). In germline, CDR1 is MNHEY, CDR2 SMNVEV (reference sequence). The CDR3 is made up of 13 amino acids. The germline V and J ends were trimmed by 4 bases and 2 bases, with 8 bases remaining between them. CDR3 region: CASSWAGNYGYTF. In DNA form, the CDR3 reads TGTGCCAGCAGTTGGGCAGGGAACTATGGCTACACCTTC.

The rearrangement uses TRBV28 and TRBJ2-1; 8 nucleotides match TRBD2. The CDR3 has 13 residues. CDR1 is MDHEN, CDR2 SYDVKM, per germline. The J segment lost 4 bases and the V segment lost 5 bases, leaving 1 base of the junction unmatched. The CDR3 sequence is CASSKREYNEQFF. The CDR3 coding sequence is TGTGCCAGCAGTAAGCGGGAGTACAATGAGCAGTTCTTC. Drawing the rest from reference TRBV28 and TRBJ2-1, the complete variable domain is DVKVTQSSRYLVKRTGEKVFLECVQDMDHENMFWYRQDPGLGLRLIYFSYDVKMKEKGDIPEGYSVSREKKERFSLILESASTNQTSMYLCASSKREYNEQFFGPGTRLTVL.

This rearrangement joins TRBV5-1 to TRBJ2-7; D is undetermined. This CDR3 has 16 residues. CDR1 and CDR2 from the germline V gene are SGHRS and YFSETQ. V was clipped by 4 bases and J by 4 bases, with 21 bases between them. CDR3 sequence: CASSIGPSATSYEQYF. The CDR3 DNA reads TGCGCCAGCAGCATTGGGCCCAGTGCTACCTCATACGAGCAGTACTTC. Full variable domain (rest looked up from reference TRBV5-1 and TRBJ2-7): KAGVTQTPRYLIKTRGQQVTLSCSPISGHRSVSWYQQTPGQGLQFLFEYFSETQRNKGNFPGRFSGRQFSNSRSEMNVSTLELGDSALYLCASSIGPSATSYEQYFGPGTRLTVT.

A word on this clone: One end of the junction is discordant with germline, which a read error may explain. The chain has TRBV7-7 and TRBJ2-5; TRBD1 matches 12 bases. Germline V gene sequence: CDR1 SSHAT, CDR2 FNYEAQ (reference sequence). CDR3 length equals 16 residues. CDR3 sequence (DNA): TGTGCTAGCAGCTTGGGGACAGGGGGCCTGGGGGAGACCCAGTACTTC. This encodes CASSLGTGGLGETQYF.

V is TRBV13 and J is TRBJ2-5, with D uncertain. Germline V gene sequence: CDR1 PRHDT, CDR2 FYEKMQ (reference sequence). The germline V and J ends were trimmed by 0 bases and 1 base, with 6 bases remaining between them. The CDR3 totals 14 residues. The DNA of the CDR3 is TGTGCCAGCAGCTTAGGACAGACCCAAGAGACCCAGTACTTC. It translates to CASSLGQTQETQYF.